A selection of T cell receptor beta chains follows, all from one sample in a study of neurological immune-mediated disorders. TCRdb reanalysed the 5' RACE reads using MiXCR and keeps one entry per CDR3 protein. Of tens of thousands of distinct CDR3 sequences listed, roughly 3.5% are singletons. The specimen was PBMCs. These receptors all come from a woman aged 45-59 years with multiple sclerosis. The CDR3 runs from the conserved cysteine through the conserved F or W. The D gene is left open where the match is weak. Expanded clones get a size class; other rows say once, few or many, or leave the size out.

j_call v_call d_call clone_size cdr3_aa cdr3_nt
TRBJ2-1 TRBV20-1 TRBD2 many CSARDFSAGTYNEQFF TGCAGTGCTAGAGATTTCTCAGCGGGGACCTACAATGAGCAGTTCTTC
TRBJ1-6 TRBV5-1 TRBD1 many CATSTGSSYNSPLHF TGCGCCACTTCGACAGGGAGCTCCTATAATTCACCCCTCCACTTT
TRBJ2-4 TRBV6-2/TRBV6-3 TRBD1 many CASSWTGSKAKNIQYF TGTGCCAGCAGCTGGACAGGGTCGAAGGCCAAAAACATTCAGTACTTC
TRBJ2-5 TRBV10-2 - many CASSDSGWAQYF TGCGCCAGCAGTGACTCGGGGTGGGCCCAGTACTTC
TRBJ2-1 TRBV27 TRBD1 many CASSSTGTGPYNEQFF TGTGCCAGCAGTTCCACCGGGACAGGGCCCTACAATGAGCAGTTCTTC
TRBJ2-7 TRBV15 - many CATSRDGTNEQYF TGTGCCACCAGCAGAGACGGGACCAACGAGCAGTACTTC
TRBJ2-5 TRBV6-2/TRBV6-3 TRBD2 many CASRTGGETQYF TGTGCCAGCAGGACGGGGGGGGAGACCCAGTACTTC
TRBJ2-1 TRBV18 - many CASSPDQFYNEQFF TGTGCCAGCTCACCAGATCAGTTTTACAATGAGCAGTTCTTC
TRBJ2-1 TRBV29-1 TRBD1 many CSVGQGDYNEQFF TGCAGCGTTGGACAGGGAGATTACAATGAGCAGTTCTTC
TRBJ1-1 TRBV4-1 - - CASSQGQTLNTEAFF TGCGCCAGCAGCCAAGGACAGACTTTGAACACTGAAGCTTTCTTT
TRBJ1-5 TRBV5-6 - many CASSFGMGGRPQHF TGTGCCAGCAGCTTCGGTATGGGGGGCAGGCCCCAGCATTTT
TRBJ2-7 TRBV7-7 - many CASSLETYEQYF TGTGCTAGCAGCTTAGAAACCTACGAGCAGTACTTC
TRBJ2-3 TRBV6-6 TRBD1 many CASSYLRGNTDTQYF TGTGCCAGCAGTTACCTCAGGGGGAACACAGATACGCAGTATTTT
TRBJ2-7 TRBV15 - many CATSRVTGPYEQYF TGTGCCACCAGCAGAGTGACAGGACCCTACGAGCAGTACTTC
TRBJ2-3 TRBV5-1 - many CASSLLTGTDTQYF TGCGCCAGCAGCTTGTTAACAGGGACAGATACGCAGTATTTT
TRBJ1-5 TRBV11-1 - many CASSLDNNQPQHF TGTGCCAGCAGTTTGGACAACAATCAGCCCCAGCATTTT
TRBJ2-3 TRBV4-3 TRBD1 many CASSQGGTGTDTQYF TGCGCCAGCAGCCAAGGAGGGACAGGGACAGATACGCAGTATTTT
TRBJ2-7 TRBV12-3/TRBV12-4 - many CASSPRTEISYEQYF TGTGCCAGCAGTCCGCGGACGGAGATCTCCTACGAGCAGTACTTC
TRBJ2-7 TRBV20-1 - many CSARDALTLSYEQYF TGCAGTGCTAGAGATGCGCTTACCCTTTCCTACGAGCAGTACTTC
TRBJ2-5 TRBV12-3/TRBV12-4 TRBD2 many CASTFSGEETQYF TGTGCCAGCACCTTTAGCGGGGAAGAGACCCAGTACTTC
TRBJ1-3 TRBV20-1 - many CSARPHSSGLRPSGNTIYF TGCAGTGCTAGGCCACATTCCTCGGGGCTGCGTCCCTCTGGAAACACCATATATTTT
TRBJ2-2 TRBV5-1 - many CASSLDTGELFF TGCGCCAGCAGCTTGGACACCGGGGAGCTGTTTTTT
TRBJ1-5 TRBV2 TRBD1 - CASSIQGVYSNQPQHF TGTGCCAGCAGTATACAGGGGGTCTATAGCAATCAGCCCCAGCATTTT
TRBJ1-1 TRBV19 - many CASFSVAGAFF TGTGCCAGCTTCTCGGTAGCGGGAGCTTTCTTT
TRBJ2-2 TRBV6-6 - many CASRRATGIGELFF TGTGCCAGCAGGCGAGCAACAGGGATCGGGGAGCTGTTTTTT
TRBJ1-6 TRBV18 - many CASSPTSSYNSPLHF TGTGCCAGCTCACCTACTAGCTCGTATAATTCACCCCTCCACTTT
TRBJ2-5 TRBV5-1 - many CASSLWGGPQETQYF TGCGCCAGCAGCTTGTGGGGGGGGCCCCAAGAGACCCAGTACTTC
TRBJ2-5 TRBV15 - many CATSRDTRETQYF TGTGCCACCAGCAGAGATACGCGAGAGACCCAGTACTTC
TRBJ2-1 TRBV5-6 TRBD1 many CASSGDQQGADRNNEQFF TGTGCCAGCAGCGGGGATCAACAGGGGGCGGATCGGAACAATGAGCAGTTCTTC